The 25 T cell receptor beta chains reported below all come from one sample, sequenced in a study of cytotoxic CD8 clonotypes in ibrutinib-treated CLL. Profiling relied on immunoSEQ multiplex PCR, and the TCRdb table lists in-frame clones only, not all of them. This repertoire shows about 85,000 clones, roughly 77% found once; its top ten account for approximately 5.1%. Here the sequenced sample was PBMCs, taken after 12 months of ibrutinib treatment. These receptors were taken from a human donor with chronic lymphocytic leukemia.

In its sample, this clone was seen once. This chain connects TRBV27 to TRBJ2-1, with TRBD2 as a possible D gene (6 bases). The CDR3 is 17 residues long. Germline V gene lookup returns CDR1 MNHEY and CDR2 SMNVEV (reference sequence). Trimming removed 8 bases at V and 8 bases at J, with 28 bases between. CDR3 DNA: TGTGCCAGCTCTGGGGACTCGCGATTGTCGGGCCGGGATGAGCAGTTCTTC. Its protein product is CASSGDSRLSGRDEQFF.

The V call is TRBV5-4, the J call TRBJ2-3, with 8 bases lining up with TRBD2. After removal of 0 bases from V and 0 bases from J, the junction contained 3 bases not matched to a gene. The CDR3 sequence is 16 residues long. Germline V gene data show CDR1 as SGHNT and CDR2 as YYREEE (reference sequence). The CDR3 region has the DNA TGTGCCAGCAGCTTGGCGGGGACTAGGAGCACAGATACGCAGTATTTT. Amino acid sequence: CASSLAGTRSTDTQYF.

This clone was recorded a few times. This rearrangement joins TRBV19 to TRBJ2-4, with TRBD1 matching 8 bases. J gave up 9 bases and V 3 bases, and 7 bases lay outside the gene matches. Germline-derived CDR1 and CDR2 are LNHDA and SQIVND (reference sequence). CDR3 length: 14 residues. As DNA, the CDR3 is TGTGCCAGTAGTATGGGGACCCAGGGGGCCATTCAGTACTTC. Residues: CASSMGTQGAIQYF.

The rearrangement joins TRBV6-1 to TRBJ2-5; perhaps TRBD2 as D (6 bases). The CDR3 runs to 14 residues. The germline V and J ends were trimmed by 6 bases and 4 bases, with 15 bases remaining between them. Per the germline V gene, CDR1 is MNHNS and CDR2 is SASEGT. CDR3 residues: CASSRGGWGETQYF. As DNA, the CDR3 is TGTGCCAGCAGCCGTGGGGGGTGGGGAGAGACCCAGTACTTC.

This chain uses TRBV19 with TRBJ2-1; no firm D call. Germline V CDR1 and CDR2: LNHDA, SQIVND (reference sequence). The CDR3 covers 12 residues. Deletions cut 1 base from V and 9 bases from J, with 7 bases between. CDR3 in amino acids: CASSIGVREQFF. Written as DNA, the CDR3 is TGTGCCAGTAGTATAGGTGTACGTGAGCAGTTCTTC.

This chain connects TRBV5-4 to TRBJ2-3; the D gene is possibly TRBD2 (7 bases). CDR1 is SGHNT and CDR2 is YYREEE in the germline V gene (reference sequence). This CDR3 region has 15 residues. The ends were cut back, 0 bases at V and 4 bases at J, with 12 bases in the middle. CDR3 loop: CASSLEGGASDTQYF. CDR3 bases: TGTGCCAGCAGCTTGGAAGGGGGGGCCTCAGATACGCAGTATTTT.

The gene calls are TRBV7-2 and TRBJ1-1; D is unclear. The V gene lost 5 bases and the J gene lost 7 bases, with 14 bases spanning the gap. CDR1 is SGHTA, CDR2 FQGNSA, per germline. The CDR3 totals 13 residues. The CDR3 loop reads CASSPRVGGEAFF. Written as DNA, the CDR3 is TGTGCCAGCAGCCCCCGGGTTGGAGGTGAAGCTTTCTTT.

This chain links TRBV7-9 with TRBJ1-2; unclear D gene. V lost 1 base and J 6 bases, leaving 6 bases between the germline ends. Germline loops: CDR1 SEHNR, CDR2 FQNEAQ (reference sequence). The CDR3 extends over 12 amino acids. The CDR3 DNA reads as TGTGCCAGCAGCTTAGAGGTGGATGGCTACACCTTC. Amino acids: CASSLEVDGYTF.

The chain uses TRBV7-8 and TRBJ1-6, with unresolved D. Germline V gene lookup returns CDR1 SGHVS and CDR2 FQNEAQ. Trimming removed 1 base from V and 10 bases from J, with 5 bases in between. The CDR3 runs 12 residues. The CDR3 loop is CASSLGDSPLHF. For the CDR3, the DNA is TGTGCCAGCAGCTTAGGCGACTCACCCCTCCACTTT.

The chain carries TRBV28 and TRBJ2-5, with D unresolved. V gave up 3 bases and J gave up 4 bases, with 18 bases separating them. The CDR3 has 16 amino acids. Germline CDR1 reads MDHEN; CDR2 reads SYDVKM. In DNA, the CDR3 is TGTGCCAGCAGTTTCGGTACCCCCGGGCTCGGAGAGACCCAGTACTTC. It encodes CASSFGTPGLGETQYF. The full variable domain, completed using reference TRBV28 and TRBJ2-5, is DVKVTQSSRYLVKRTGEKVFLECVQDMDHENMFWYRQDPGLGLRLIYFSYDVKMKEKGDIPEGYSVSREKKERFSLILESASTNQTSMYLCASSFGTPGLGETQYFGPGTRLLVL.

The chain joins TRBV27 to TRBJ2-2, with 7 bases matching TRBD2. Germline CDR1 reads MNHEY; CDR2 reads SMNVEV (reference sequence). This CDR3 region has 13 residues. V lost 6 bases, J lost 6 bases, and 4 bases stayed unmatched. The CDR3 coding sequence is TGTGCCAGCAGCGTGGCGGGGGCCGGGGAGCTGTTTTTT. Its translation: CASSVAGAGELFF.

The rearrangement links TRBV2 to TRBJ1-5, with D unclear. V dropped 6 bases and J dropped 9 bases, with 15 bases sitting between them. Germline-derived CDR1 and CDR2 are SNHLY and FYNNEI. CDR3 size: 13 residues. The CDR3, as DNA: TGTGCCAGCAGACCCGAAGCCGGTCGGCCCCAGCATTTT. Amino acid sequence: CASRPEAGRPQHF.

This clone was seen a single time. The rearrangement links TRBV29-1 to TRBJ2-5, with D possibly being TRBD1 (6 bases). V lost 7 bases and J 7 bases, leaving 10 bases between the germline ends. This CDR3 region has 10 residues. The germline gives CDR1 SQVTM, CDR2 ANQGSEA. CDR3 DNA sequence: TGCAGCGCCCGAGGGGGGACCCAGTACTTC. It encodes CSARGGTQYF.

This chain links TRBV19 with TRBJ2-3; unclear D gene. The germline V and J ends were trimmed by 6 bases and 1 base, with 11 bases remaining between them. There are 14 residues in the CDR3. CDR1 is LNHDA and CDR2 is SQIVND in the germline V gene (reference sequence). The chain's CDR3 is CASRPRRGTDTQYF. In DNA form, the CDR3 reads TGTGCCAGTAGGCCCAGAAGGGGCACAGATACGCAGTATTTT.

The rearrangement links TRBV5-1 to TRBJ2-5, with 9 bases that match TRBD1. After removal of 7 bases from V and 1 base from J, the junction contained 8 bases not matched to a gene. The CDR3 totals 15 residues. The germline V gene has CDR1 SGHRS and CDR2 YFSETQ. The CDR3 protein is CASRTGTGPQETQYF. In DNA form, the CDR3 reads TGCGCCAGCCGGACCGGGACAGGGCCCCAAGAGACCCAGTACTTC. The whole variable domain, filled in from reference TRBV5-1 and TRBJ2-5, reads KAGVTQTPRYLIKTRGQQVTLSCSPISGHRSVSWYQQTPGQGLQFLFEYFSETQRNKGNFPGRFSGRQFSNSRSEMNVSTLELGDSALYLCASRTGTGPQETQYFGPGTRLLVL.

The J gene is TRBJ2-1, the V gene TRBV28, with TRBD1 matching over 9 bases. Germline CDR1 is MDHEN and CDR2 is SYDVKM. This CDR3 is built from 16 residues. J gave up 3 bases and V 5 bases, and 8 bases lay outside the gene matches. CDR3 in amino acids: CASSPPGTGFYNEQFF. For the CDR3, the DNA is TGTGCCAGCAGTCCCCCCGGGACAGGGTTCTACAATGAGCAGTTCTTC.

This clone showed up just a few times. CDR3: CASSRGAYGYTF. The CDR3 nucleotides are TGTGCCAGTAGTAGAGGGGCCTATGGCTACACCTTC. The rearrangement joins TRBV19 to TRBJ1-2; maybe TRBD1 (5 bases). Germline values: CDR1 LNHDA, CDR2 SQIVND (reference sequence). V was cut by 4 bases and J by 4 bases, with 7 bases left in between. The length of the CDR3 is 12 residues.

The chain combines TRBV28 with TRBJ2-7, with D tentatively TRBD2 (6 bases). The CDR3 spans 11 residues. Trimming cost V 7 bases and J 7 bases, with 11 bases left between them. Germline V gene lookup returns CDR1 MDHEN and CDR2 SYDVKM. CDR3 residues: CASNVEGEQYF. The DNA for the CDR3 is TGTGCCAGCAACGTGGAGGGGGAGCAGTACTTC.

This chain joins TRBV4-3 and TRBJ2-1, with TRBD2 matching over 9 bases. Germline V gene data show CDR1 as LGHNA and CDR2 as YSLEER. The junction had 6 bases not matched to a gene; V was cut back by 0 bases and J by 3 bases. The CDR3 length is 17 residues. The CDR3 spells CASSQDAASGVYNEQFF. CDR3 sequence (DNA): TGCGCCAGCAGCCAAGACGCAGCTAGCGGGGTCTACAATGAGCAGTTCTTC.

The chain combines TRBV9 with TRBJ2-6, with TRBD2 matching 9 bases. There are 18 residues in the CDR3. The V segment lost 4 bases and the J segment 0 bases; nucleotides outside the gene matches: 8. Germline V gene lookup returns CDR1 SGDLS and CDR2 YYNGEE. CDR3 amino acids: CASSLQAGGPSGANVLTF. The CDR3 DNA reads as TGTGCCAGCAGCCTACAGGCGGGAGGGCCCTCTGGGGCCAACGTCCTGACTTTC.

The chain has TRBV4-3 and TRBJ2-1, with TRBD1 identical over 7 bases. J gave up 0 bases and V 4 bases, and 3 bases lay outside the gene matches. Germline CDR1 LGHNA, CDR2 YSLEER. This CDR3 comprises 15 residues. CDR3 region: CASSPQGSSYNEQFF. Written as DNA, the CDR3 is TGCGCCAGCAGCCCACAGGGGAGCTCCTACAATGAGCAGTTCTTC.

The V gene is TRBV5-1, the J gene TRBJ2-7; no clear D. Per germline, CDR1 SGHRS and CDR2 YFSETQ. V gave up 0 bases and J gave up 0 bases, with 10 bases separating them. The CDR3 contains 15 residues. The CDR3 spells CASSLAGIHSYEQYF. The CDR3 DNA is TGCGCCAGCAGCTTGGCAGGCATCCACTCCTACGAGCAGTACTTC.

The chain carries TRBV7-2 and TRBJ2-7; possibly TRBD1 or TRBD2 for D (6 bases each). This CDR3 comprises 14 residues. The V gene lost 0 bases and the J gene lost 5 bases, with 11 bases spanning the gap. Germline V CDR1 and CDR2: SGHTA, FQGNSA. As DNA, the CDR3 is TGTGCCAGCAGCTTAGCGGGGGGCCTTCACGAGCAGTACTTC. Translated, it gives CASSLAGGLHEQYF.

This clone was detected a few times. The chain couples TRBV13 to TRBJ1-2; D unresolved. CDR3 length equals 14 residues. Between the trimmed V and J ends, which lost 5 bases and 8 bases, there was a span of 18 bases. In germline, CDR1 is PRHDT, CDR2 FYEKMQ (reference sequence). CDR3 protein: CASSRGRPPGGYTF. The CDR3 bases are TGTGCCAGCAGCCGAGGGAGACCCCCAGGCGGCTACACCTTC.

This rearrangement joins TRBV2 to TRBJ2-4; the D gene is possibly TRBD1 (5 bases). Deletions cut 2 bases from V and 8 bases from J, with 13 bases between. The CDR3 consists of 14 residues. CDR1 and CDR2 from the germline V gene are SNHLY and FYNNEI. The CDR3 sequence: CASSERQIIDIQYF. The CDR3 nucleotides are TGTGCCAGCAGTGAAAGACAGATAATAGACATTCAGTACTTC.